The rows below give T cell receptor beta chains drawn from one sample of a study of molecular identifiers for immune sequencing clone quantification. In TCRdb, the PCR reads were re-called with MiXCR into one record per CDR3 protein. The sample has approximately 670,000 distinct CDR3 sequences; approximately 20% are singletons. What was sequenced was naive CD8+ T cells from blood, with Jurkat cell RNA spiked in. These receptors were collected from a human donor in good health. Some libraries in this study had Jurkat cell RNA spiked in. Both conserved end residues are part of each CDR3. A D gene is named only where the DNA matches it firmly. Clone sizes are given selectively: once, few, many, or a class where the clone is expanded.

TRBJ2-6,TRBD1,TRBV19,.,CASSMTGSGANVLTF,TGTGCCAGTAGTATGACAGGGTCTGGGGCCAACGTCCTGACTTTC
TRBJ1-1,.,TRBV19,many,CASWGRARANTEAFF,TGTGCCAGTTGGGGCCGGGCGCGGGCGAACACTGAAGCTTTCTTT
TRBJ1-2,TRBD1,TRBV27,few,CASRLSTGGHGYTF,TGTGCCAGCAGACTCTCGACAGGGGGTCATGGCTACACCTTC
TRBJ2-7,.,TRBV21-1,few,CASSPGSRGGHPRGYEQYF,TGTGCCAGCTCTCCAGGTTCGCGGGGAGGGCACCCCAGGGGTTACGAGCAGTACTTC
TRBJ1-3,.,TRBV4-1,.,CASSQEIPAPGSGNTIYF,TGCGCCAGCAGCCAAGAAATCCCAGCGCCAGGCTCTGGAAACACCATATATTTT
TRBJ2-5,TRBD1,TRBV4-2,.,CASGQGQGRETQYF,TGTGCCAGCGGCCAGGGACAGGGACGGGAGACCCAGTACTTC
TRBJ2-7,.,TRBV11-2,once,CASSPCSGAHYEQYF,TGTGCCAGCAGCCCATGTTCGGGGGCCCACTACGAGCAGTACTTC
TRBJ2-3,TRBD2,TRBV5-6,many,CASSLGSGSGPDTQYF,TGTGCCAGCAGCTTGGGTAGCGGGAGTGGCCCAGATACGCAGTATTTT
TRBJ2-5,.,TRBV4-3,many,CASSQGGGAGETQYF,TGCGCCAGCAGCCAAGGTGGGGGGGCGGGAGAGACCCAGTACTTC
TRBJ2-7,.,TRBV15,many,CATSPRERAYEQYF,TGTGCCACCAGCCCGCGGGAACGGGCGTACGAGCAGTACTTC
TRBJ1-1,.,TRBV11-3,.,CAGSLGSNTEAFF,TGTGCCGGCAGCTTAGGATCGAACACTGAAGCTTTCTTT
TRBJ2-1,.,TRBV14,many,CASSQDHRNEQFF,TGTGCCAGCAGCCAAGATCACCGCAATGAGCAGTTCTTC
TRBJ2-1,TRBD2,TRBV5-4,.,CASSLVAGVDNEQFF,TGTGCCAGCAGCTTGGTAGCGGGAGTTGACAATGAGCAGTTCTTC
TRBJ2-7,.,TRBV4-1,few,CASSQVGRTASYEQYF,TGCGCCAGCAGCCAAGTGGGGAGGACTGCCTCCTACGAGCAGTACTTC
TRBJ2-3,.,TRBV29-1,many,CSVLPWQGMTDTQYF,TGCAGCGTCCTTCCATGGCAGGGGATGACAGATACGCAGTATTTT
TRBJ2-1,.,TRBV7-9,few,CASSTTTTVSSYNEQFF,TGTGCCAGCAGCACTACCACAACGGTTTCCTCCTACAATGAGCAGTTCTTC
TRBJ1-1,.,TRBV30,many,CAWGAVKTRFHTEAFF,TGTGCCTGGGGGGCCGTCAAGACAAGATTTCACACTGAAGCTTTCTTT
TRBJ1-4,.,TRBV7-9,many,CASSPPRLRATNEKLFF,TGTGCCAGCAGCCCACCCCGGTTGCGAGCAACTAATGAAAAACTGTTTTTT
TRBJ2-3,.,TRBV4-3,many,CASSQVEGRGDTQYF,TGCGCCAGCAGCCAAGTGGAGGGCCGGGGAGATACGCAGTATTTT
TRBJ1-5,.,TRBV7-9,.,CASSAPGTEDQPQHF,TGTGCCAGCAGCGCCCCCGGGACCGAAGATCAGCCCCAGCATTTT
TRBJ2-1,.,TRBV2,.,CASSEQNKENGQFF,TGTGCCAGCAGTGAACAGAACAAAGAGAATGGGCAGTTCTTC
TRBJ2-1,.,TRBV11-2,.,CASSLELAGIYNEQFF,TGTGCCAGCAGCTTAGAACTTGCAGGGATCTACAATGAGCAGTTCTTC
TRBJ2-5,.,TRBV11-2,.,CASIGQGGSETQYF,TGTGCCAGCATTGGACAGGGAGGGTCGGAGACCCAGTACTTC
TRBJ2-1,.,TRBV3-1,.,CASSQGRAYNEQFF,TGTGCCAGCAGCCAAGGCAGGGCCTACAATGAGCAGTTCTTC
TRBJ1-1,.,TRBV6-5,many,CASSLARRGYTEAFF,TGTGCCAGCAGTTTAGCGAGGAGGGGGTACACTGAAGCTTTCTTT
TRBJ1-1,.,TRBV27,.,CASSFPTPWAFF,TGTGCCAGCAGTTTCCCGACCCCTTGGGCTTTCTTT
TRBJ1-2,.,TRBV7-9,many,CASLGTGLYYGYTF,TGTGCCAGCCTCGGCACAGGGCTGTACTATGGCTACACCTTC
TRBJ1-6,.,TRBV6-6,few,CASSDRNSPLHF,TGTGCCAGCAGCGACAGAAATTCACCCCTCCACTTT
TRBJ1-3,TRBD1,TRBV5-6,.,CASSLETGDGNTIYF,TGTGCCAGCAGCTTGGAGACAGGGGACGGAAACACCATATATTTT
TRBJ2-7,.,TRBV15,many,CATSRDPGSEQYF,TGTGCCACCAGCAGAGATCCAGGGAGCGAGCAGTACTTC
TRBJ2-1,TRBD2,TRBV20-1,many,CSARLAGSEQFF,TGCAGTGCTAGGTTAGCGGGCAGTGAGCAGTTCTTC
TRBJ1-1,.,TRBV10-3,.,CAISEMGPGASTEAFF,TGTGCCATCAGTGAAATGGGGCCTGGGGCGAGCACTGAAGCTTTCTTT
TRBJ2-7,.,TRBV5-6,many,CASSLDGAITSYEQYF,TGTGCCAGCAGCTTGGACGGGGCTATCACCTCCTACGAGCAGTACTTC
TRBJ2-7,.,TRBV5-1,many,CASSLMTGANLYEQYF,TGCGCCAGCAGCTTGATGACAGGCGCGAACCTATACGAGCAGTACTTC
TRBJ2-1,.,TRBV4-3,many,CASSQVFQGGEQFF,TGCGCCAGCAGCCAAGTTTTTCAGGGGGGTGAGCAGTTCTTC
TRBJ2-3,.,TRBV4-1,many,CASSQRQGLGTDTQYF,TGCGCCAGCAGCCAACGTCAGGGTCTTGGCACAGATACGCAGTATTTT
TRBJ1-1,.,TRBV6-1,.,CATRTREPEAFF,TGTGCCACGCGTACCAGGGAGCCTGAAGCTTTCTTT
TRBJ1-1,.,TRBV7-8,many,CASSLVANEAFF,TGTGCCAGCAGCTTAGTAGCGAATGAAGCTTTCTTT
TRBJ1-1,.,TRBV19,many,CASKPATVLHTEAFF,TGTGCCAGCAAGCCGGCGACCGTCCTACACACTGAAGCTTTCTTT
TRBJ2-5,TRBD2,TRBV7-9,many,CASSATSAETQYF,TGTGCCAGCAGCGCAACTAGCGCAGAGACCCAGTACTTC
TRBJ2-7,.,TRBV19,many,CASSMGGPYEQYF,TGTGCCAGTAGTATGGGAGGCCCCTACGAGCAGTACTTC
TRBJ2-5,TRBD2,TRBV20-1,many,CSARIQRTRPQETQYF,TGCAGTGCTAGGATACAAAGGACTAGACCCCAAGAGACCCAGTACTTC
TRBJ1-1,.,TRBV9,many,CASSNLAGEAFF,TGTGCCAGCAGCAATCTGGCTGGTGAAGCTTTCTTT
TRBJ2-4,.,TRBV19,many,CASSIGGVVKNIQYF,TGTGCCAGTAGTATAGGAGGGGTGGTCAAAAACATTCAGTACTTC
TRBJ2-5,.,TRBV6-5,many,CASTPLTAHQETQYF,TGTGCCAGCACCCCCCTAACAGCTCACCAAGAGACCCAGTACTTC
TRBJ2-7,TRBD1,TRBV4-3,many,CASRPETGGRYEQYF,TGCGCCAGCAGGCCTGAGACAGGGGGAAGGTACGAGCAGTACTTC
TRBJ1-4,.,TRBV27,many,CASSFRGVNEKLFF,TGTGCCAGCAGTTTTCGAGGGGTTAATGAAAAACTGTTTTTT
TRBJ2-3,TRBD2,TRBV27,many,CASSLFSAGGITDTQYF,TGTGCCAGCAGTTTATTTTCAGCGGGGGGAATCACAGATACGCAGTATTTT
TRBJ2-2,TRBD1,TRBV29-1,many,CSVGPTGGRSGELFF,TGCAGCGTTGGGCCGACAGGGGGAAGGTCCGGGGAGCTGTTTTTT
TRBJ2-3,TRBD1,TRBV5-4,many,CASSQRTGGFTDTQYF,TGTGCCAGCAGCCAACGGACAGGGGGCTTCACAGATACGCAGTATTTT
TRBJ1-6,TRBD1,TRBV6-5,.,CASSLRQGESPLHF,TGTGCCAGCAGTCTAAGACAGGGTGAATCACCCCTCCACTTT
TRBJ1-6,.,TRBV11-2,many,CASSSGTESYNSPLHF,TGTGCCAGCAGCTCCGGGACCGAGAGTTATAATTCACCCCTCCACTTT
TRBJ1-5,.,TRBV27,many,CASSGGVGNQPQHF,TGTGCCAGCAGTGGCGGGGTAGGCAATCAGCCCCAGCATTTT
TRBJ2-1,.,TRBV4-2,.,CASSQNTGEQFF,TGTGCCAGCAGCCAAAACACAGGTGAGCAGTTCTTC
TRBJ2-1,TRBD1,TRBV19,.,CASSISDRGGYNEQFF,TGTGCCAGTAGTATATCCGACAGGGGAGGATACAATGAGCAGTTCTTC
TRBJ1-1,TRBD1,TRBV7-4,many,CASSSGQGNTEAFF,TGTGCCAGCAGCTCAGGACAGGGGAACACTGAAGCTTTCTTT